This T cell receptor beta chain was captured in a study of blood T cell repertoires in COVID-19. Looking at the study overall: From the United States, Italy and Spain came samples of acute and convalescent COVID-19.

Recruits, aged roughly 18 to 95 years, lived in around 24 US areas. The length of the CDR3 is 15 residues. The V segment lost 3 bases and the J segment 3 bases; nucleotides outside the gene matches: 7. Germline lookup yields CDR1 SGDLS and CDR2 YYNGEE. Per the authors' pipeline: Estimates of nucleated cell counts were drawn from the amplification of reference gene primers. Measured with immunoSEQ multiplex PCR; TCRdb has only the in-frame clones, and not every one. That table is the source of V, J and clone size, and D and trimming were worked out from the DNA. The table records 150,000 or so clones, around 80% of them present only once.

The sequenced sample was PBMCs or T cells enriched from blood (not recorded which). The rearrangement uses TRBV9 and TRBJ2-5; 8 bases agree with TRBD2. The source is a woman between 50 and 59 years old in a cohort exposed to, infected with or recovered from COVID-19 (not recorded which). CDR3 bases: TGTGCCAGCAGCGCTCGCGGGGGGCGCGAAGAGACCCAGTACTTC. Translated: CASSARGGREETQYF.